The rows below give T cell receptor beta chains drawn from one sample of a study of T-cell memory formation after mild COVID-19. TCRdb reprocessed the 5' RACE reads with MiXCR, giving one entry per CDR3 protein. In the table there are some 310,000 distinct CDR3 sequences, 20% of which are singletons. Sample: PBMCs or a T cell subset sorted from them (not recorded which). The receptors originated from a man between 18 and 35 years old who had mild COVID-19 (a few samples of this study predate the infection). Cell type and time point are not known. Both conserved end residues are part of each CDR3. D genes are given only for firm matches. Size values are once, few and many counts, or a class for expanded clones, and some rows have none.

j_call v_call clone_size d_call cdr3_aa cdr3_nt
TRBJ2-3 TRBV9 NA NA CASSARPPDTQYF TGTGCCAGCAGCGCCCGCCCCCCAGATACGCAGTATTTT
TRBJ1-6 TRBV15 NA NA CATSRVGSSYNSPLHF TGTGCCACCAGCAGAGTGGGAAGCTCCTATAATTCACCCCTCCACTTT
TRBJ2-2 TRBV28 few NA CASSSQDSPLSGELFF TGTGCCAGCAGTTCCCAGGACTCGCCACTCAGCGGGGAGCTGTTTTTT
TRBJ2-3 TRBV5-1 few TRBD1 CASSGQGFRTDTQYF TGCGCCAGCAGCGGACAGGGGTTTAGGACAGATACGCAGTATTTT
TRBJ2-6 TRBV14 NA NA CASSPTNVLTF TGTGCCAGCAGCCCCACCAACGTCCTGACTTTC
TRBJ1-1 TRBV29-1 few NA CSEKPGTRVEAFF TGCAGCGAGAAACCCGGGACCCGAGTAGAAGCTTTCTTT
TRBJ2-5 TRBV12-3/TRBV12-4 few NA CASSPRGAYQETQYF TGTGCCAGCAGTCCCCGGGGGGCGTACCAAGAGACCCAGTACTTC
TRBJ1-5 TRBV19 NA NA CASSIGVKGIAFHQPQHF TGTGCCAGTAGTATAGGAGTCAAGGGGATAGCATTCCATCAGCCCCAGCATTTT
TRBJ2-5 TRBV5-1 many NA CASSLEQGRETQYF TGCGCCAGCAGCTTGGAGCAGGGAAGGGAGACCCAGTACTTC
TRBJ1-5 TRBV4-1 NA NA CASSRGRLGNQPQHF TGCGCCAGCAGCCGAGGGAGGCTCGGGAATCAGCCCCAGCATTTT
TRBJ1-1 TRBV7-2 NA NA CASSDRGPLSGAFF TGTGCCAGCAGCGACCGGGGGCCCCTTTCTGGAGCTTTCTTT
TRBJ1-4 TRBV2 many NA CASSPLETGVHF TGTGCCAGCAGTCCCTTGGAGACGGGTGTCCATTTT
TRBJ2-1 TRBV12-5 few NA CASARDNYNEQFF TGTGCTAGTGCCCGGGACAATTACAATGAGCAGTTCTTC
TRBJ1-2 TRBV1 few NA CKGRGANYGYTF TGCAAGGGTAGGGGAGCTAACTATGGCTACACCTTC
TRBJ1-1 TRBV29-1 few NA CSVVGLFRVSEAFF TGCAGCGTTGTCGGCCTGTTTCGGGTAAGCGAAGCTTTCTTT
TRBJ2-1 TRBV4-3 few NA CASSQEQGPGEQFF TGCGCCAGCAGCCAAGAGCAAGGGCCAGGCGAGCAGTTCTTC
TRBJ2-7 TRBV10-3 few TRBD2 CAVAGRGSSYEQYF TGTGCCGTCGCGGGGCGGGGGAGCTCCTACGAGCAGTACTTC
TRBJ2-6 TRBV9 NA NA CASSVVGANVMTF TGTGCCAGCAGCGTAGTCGGGGCCAACGTCATGACTTTC
TRBJ1-5 TRBV18 NA TRBD1 CASSLGQGVVQPQHF TGTGCCAGCTCACTGGGACAGGGGGTAGTACAGCCCCAGCATTTT
TRBJ2-6 TRBV4-1 few NA CASSQDIRFGANVLTF TGCGCCAGCAGCCAAGACATCCGCTTTGGGGCCAACGTCCTGACTTTC
TRBJ1-3 TRBV20-1 few NA CSARGPGAGDTIYF TGCAGTGCTAGGGGGCCGGGAGCCGGAGACACCATATATTTT
TRBJ2-1 TRBV7-3 NA NA CASSLGVGRYYNEQFF TGTGCCAGCAGCCTTGGCGTGGGACGGTATTACAATGAGCAGTTCTTC
TRBJ1-2 TRBV14 few NA CASSRIGSGYTF TGTGCCAGCAGCCGAATCGGGAGTGGCTACACCTTC
TRBJ1-5 TRBV10-3 NA NA CAISGAGNNQPQHF TGTGCCATCAGTGGAGCCGGAAACAATCAGCCCCAGCATTTT
TRBJ1-2 TRBV5-1 NA NA CASSLDTEVGGYTF TGCGCCAGCAGCTTGGATACCGAAGTGGGCGGCTACACCTTC
TRBJ1-2 TRBV2 NA NA CASSDPGDYGYTF TGTGCCAGCAGTGATCCGGGAGACTATGGCTACACCTTC
TRBJ2-5 TRBV7-2 few NA CASSPWTKTQYF TGTGCCAGCAGCCCCTGGACGAAGACCCAGTACTTC
TRBJ1-1 TRBV5-1 few NA CASSLSPLQGNTEAFF TGCGCCAGCAGCTTGTCACCGCTACAGGGGAACACTGAAGCTTTCTTT
TRBJ2-1 TRBV20-1 NA TRBD1 CSARGQGVRNEQFF TGCAGTGCCAGAGGACAGGGGGTACGGAATGAGCAGTTCTTC
TRBJ1-5 TRBV12-3/TRBV12-4 NA TRBD1 CASSPKRTGRGRQPQHF TGTGCCAGCAGTCCGAAACGGACAGGGAGGGGACGACAGCCCCAGCATTTT
TRBJ1-6 TRBV12-3/TRBV12-4 many NA CASSLQGSTLHF TGTGCCAGCAGTTTACAGGGATCCACCCTCCACTTT
TRBJ2-3 TRBV6-5 NA TRBD1 CATRSTGGTTDTQYF TGTGCCACCCGATCGACAGGGGGCACCACAGATACGCAGTATTTT
TRBJ2-5 TRBV28 few NA CASSQSRLPLQETQYF TGTGCCAGCAGTCAATCCCGACTGCCGTTACAAGAGACCCAGTACTTC
TRBJ1-6 TRBV7-9 few NA CASELKGRDAPLHF TGTGCCAGCGAGCTTAAAGGGAGAGACGCACCCCTCCACTTT
TRBJ1-2 TRBV12-3/TRBV12-4 few TRBD1 CASSRRDSGHGYTF TGTGCCAGCAGTAGAAGGGACAGCGGCCATGGCTACACCTTC
TRBJ2-3 TRBV7-2 many TRBD2 CASSLAPGGGTAQYF TGTGCCAGCAGCTTAGCCCCCGGGGGGGGGACGGCGCAGTATTTT